This T cell receptor (beta chain) emerged from a study of shared clonotypes between healthy human individuals. Profiling relied on immunoSEQ multiplex PCR, and the TCRdb table lists in-frame clones only, not all of them. The repertoire holds roughly 500,000 clones, with 75% to 85% as singletons. The CDR3 totals 17 residues. Germline loops: CDR1 GTSNPN, CDR2 SVGIG (reference sequence). V lost 0 bases to trimming and J lost 0 bases; unmatched junction nucleotides: 9. This chain links TRBV30 with TRBJ2-7; 9 positions agree with TRBD2. The sequence derives from a woman between 35 and 50 years old in good health. Some clones in this sample may be carry-over from other donors' samples. The sequenced material came from PBMCs. The CDR3 DNA reads as TGTGCCTGGAGTGTTGGGCATCTAGCGGGATTCTCCTACGAGCAGTACTTC. Translation: CAWSVGHLAGFSYEQYF.